These T cell receptor beta chains were read from a single sample in a study of blood T cells in healthy people across ages. TCRdb ran MiXCR on the 5' RACE reads and lists one entry per CDR3 protein. The top ten clones hold roughly 31% of a sample with hundreds of thousands of distinct CDR3 sequences, 49% of them seen once. The sequenced sample consisted of blood. All receptors come from a woman aged 55-69 years in good health. The CDR3 runs from the conserved cysteine through the conserved F or W. D genes are given only for firm matches. Not all rows give a size; the values are once, few, many and, for expanded clones, a class.

- | TRBJ1-2 | TRBD1 | TRBV28 | 13 | CASSTGTGIGYTF | TGTGCCAGCAGTACGGGGACAGGGATTGGCTACACCTTC
- | TRBJ1-3 | TRBD1 | TRBV28 | 16 | CASSLPGGIRGNTIYF | TGTGCCAGCAGTCTCCCAGGGGGGATTCGTGGAAACACCATATATTTT
- | TRBJ2-3 | TRBD1 | TRBV5-1 | 19 | CASSLDRTGGQFWTDTRYF | TGCGCCAGCAGCTTGGACCGGACAGGGGGCCAGTTCTGGACAGATACGCGGTATTTT
- | TRBJ1-2 | TRBD1 | TRBV28 | 16 | CASSLGGGTGYLGYTF | TGTGCCAGCAGTTTAGGAGGAGGGACAGGGTATTTGGGCTACACCTTC
few | TRBJ1-2 | TRBD1 | TRBV9 | 15 | CASSPRDRIWYGYTF | TGTGCCAGCAGCCCCCGGGACAGGATCTGGTATGGCTACACCTTC
- | TRBJ2-2 | - | TRBV7-3 | 17 | CASSLTGGQSNTGELFF | TGTGCCAGCAGCTTAACGGGCGGACAGTCCAACACCGGGGAGCTGTTTTTT
few | TRBJ2-7 | - | TRBV7-2 | 15 | CASSLDWGISYEQYF | TGTGCCAGCAGCTTAGATTGGGGAATCTCCTACGAGCAGTACTTC
- | TRBJ1-3 | - | TRBV28 | 15 | CASSSFQTGGNTIYF | TGTGCCAGCAGTTCCTTTCAGACAGGCGGAAACACCATATATTTT
- | TRBJ1-6 | TRBD1 | TRBV15 | 17 | CATSRGFSDRFIPPLHF | TGTGCCACCAGCAGAGGATTTTCGGACAGGTTCATTCCACCCCTCCACTTT
- | TRBJ2-3 | TRBD1 | TRBV7-2 | 15 | CASSLRGQITDTQYF | TGTGCCAGCAGCTTAAGGGGACAGATCACAGATACGCAGTATTTT
many | TRBJ2-7 | - | TRBV6-2/TRBV6-3 | 12 | CASSYSRYEQYF | TGTGCCAGCAGTTACTCCCGCTACGAGCAGTACTTC